This T cell receptor (beta chain) was sequenced for a study of T cell repertoires in cytomegalovirus infection. Study details: The public TCR beta signatures pointed to both CMV infection and matching HLA type.

Study findings and constraints: Pooled public TCR beta family frequency picked out CMV carriers with the relevant HLA.

A single count supports this clonotype. Its antigen is not identified. TCRdb itself ran the reads through MiXCR, one entry per CDR3 protein. The table lists around 430,000 distinct CDR3 sequences, about two fifths of them singletons. The sample consisted of cultured PBMCs, taken from culture after CMV antigen stimulation. This receptor was identified in a human donor in good health (CMV status not recorded). Some clones in this sample may be carry-over from other donors' samples.

Here the CDR3 reads CASSFGIAGGNEQFF. CDR3 DNA sequence: TGTGCCAGCAGCTTTGGCATAGCGGGGGGAAATGAGCAGTTCTTC. The chain links TRBV5-4 to TRBJ2-1, with TRBD2 matching over 10 bases. The V gene's germline CDR1 is SGHNT and CDR2 YYREEE (reference sequence). The CDR3 covers 15 residues. The trim removed 2 bases at V and 7 bases at J, leaving 6 bases unmatched.